Below are 27 T cell receptor beta chains sequenced from a single sample in a study of early T cells in non-severe SARS-CoV-2 infection. Each CDR3 protein gets one entry after TCRdb re-called the 5' RACE reads with MiXCR. The sample records 30,000 to 40,000 distinct CDR3 sequences, approximately 6.9% being singletons. The sequenced sample was whole blood, obtained at baseline. The receptors derive from an adult who was a healthcare worker with PCR-confirmed SARS-CoV-2 infection or an uninfected control (not recorded which).

This clonotype has at least ten counts. The chain carries TRBV18 and TRBJ1-5; TRBD1 agrees at 9 bases. The germline CDR1 and CDR2 sequences are KGHSH and LQKENI. The V gene end was trimmed by 4 bases and the J gene end by 6 bases; junction bases not matched to a gene: 7. The CDR3 is 15 residues long. CDR3: CASSLGQGMGQPQHF. The CDR3 coding sequence is TGTGCCAGCTCACTCGGACAGGGGATGGGTCAGCCCCAGCATTTT.

In its sample, this clonotype was seen many times. V usage is TRBV6-2 or TRBV6-3 and J usage is TRBJ1-1; 8 nucleotides align to TRBD1. CDR1 MNHEY and CDR2 SVGEGT come from the germline V gene. The CDR3 runs to 16 residues. Trimming at V came to 3 bases and at J to 0 bases, leaving 6 bases not matched to a gene. CDR3 nucleotide sequence: TGTGCCAGCAGTTATTCAGGGGGCCTAATGAACACTGAAGCTTTCTTT. Its protein product is CASSYSGGLMNTEAFF.

This clonotype was found a few times. The rearrangement uses TRBV19 and TRBJ2-5, with D possibly matching TRBD2 (6 bases). Trimming took 4 bases from V and 5 from J, leaving 14 bases between them. CDR1 and CDR2 from the germline V gene are LNHDA and SQIVND (reference sequence). The CDR3 has 14 residues. CDR3 DNA: TGTGCCAGTAGTAAATCGACTAGGTGGGAGACCCAGTACTTC. It translates to CASSKSTRWETQYF.

This clonotype was observed many times. This chain joins TRBV12-3 or TRBV12-4 and TRBJ2-2, with 7 positions matching TRBD2. The V and J ends lost 7 bases and 6 bases, in that order; junction bases with no gene match: 17. This CDR3 comprises 17 residues. The CDR3 here is CASTKPGLGASAGELFF. The DNA for the CDR3 is TGTGCCAGCACCAAACCAGGACTAGGAGCTTCGGCCGGGGAGCTGTTTTTT.

This clonotype came up many times. This CDR3 is CASSPRLAGYNEQFF. The CDR3 DNA reads as TGTGCCAGCAGCCCCCGACTAGCGGGGTACAATGAGCAGTTCTTC. The chain has TRBV9 and TRBJ2-1; 11 bases line up with TRBD2. The trim removed 4 bases at V and 4 bases at J, leaving 4 bases unmatched. The V gene's germline CDR1 is SGDLS and CDR2 YYNGEE. The CDR3 sequence is 15 residues long.

In this sample, this clonotype turned up many times. The V gene is TRBV19, the J gene TRBJ1-2; D possibly corresponds to TRBD1 (6 bases). The CDR3 spans 11 residues. CDR1 LNHDA and CDR2 SQIVND come from the germline V gene (reference sequence). Trimming took off 6 bases at V and 4 bases at J, with 6 bases between the two ends. CDR3: CASRQGYGYTF. CDR3 nucleotides: TGTGCCAGTAGACAGGGCTATGGCTACACCTTC.

In its sample, this clonotype was seen many times. This chain connects TRBV20-1 to TRBJ2-5, with no clear D. The germline V gene encodes CDR1 DFQATT and CDR2 SNEGSKA (reference sequence). This CDR3 has 13 amino acids. V gave up 5 bases and J gave up 4 bases, with 14 bases separating them. CDR3 nucleotide sequence: TGCAGTGCTGACATATCCGGAGTAGAGACCCAGTACTTC. It yields the protein CSADISGVETQYF.

With respect to this clonotype: The junction departs from germline at one end; a sequencing error may be responsible. This chain joins TRBV6-2 or TRBV6-3 and TRBJ1-1, with D unclear. The length of the CDR3 is 13 residues. CDR1 is MNHEY, CDR2 SVGEGT, per germline. CDR3 loop: CASTYWTATEAFF. The CDR3 region has the DNA TGTGCCAGCACTTACTGGACGGCCACTGAAGCTTTCTTT.

This clonotype was seen repeatedly, ten times or more. V usage is TRBV7-9 and J usage is TRBJ2-1, with TRBD2 matching over 8 bases. J gave up 10 bases and V 1 base, and 3 bases lay outside the gene matches. This CDR3 has 13 amino acids. Germline V gives CDR1 SEHNR, CDR2 FQNEAQ (reference sequence). CDR3: CASSLELAGEQFF. As DNA, the CDR3 is TGTGCCAGCAGCTTAGAATTAGCGGGAGAGCAGTTCTTC.

This clonotype was detected a few times. The rearrangement links TRBV4-1 to TRBJ1-2; D perhaps matches TRBD1 (6 bases). There are 14 residues in the CDR3. The germline CDR1 and CDR2 sequences are MGHRA and YSYEKL. V lost 2 bases and J 6 bases, leaving 13 bases between the germline ends. CDR3 bases: TGCGCCAGCAGCCAATTGGGGGGCAGTGATGGCTACACCTTC. The encoded protein is CASSQLGGSDGYTF.

The table lists this clonotype with a few counts. The V and J genes are TRBV4-3 and TRBJ2-5, with D tentatively TRBD1 or TRBD2 (5 bases each). CDR1 is LGHNA, CDR2 YSLEER, per germline. The CDR3 has 17 amino acids. V lost 8 bases, J lost 1 base, and 23 bases lay in between. CDR3 in amino acids: CASLPPGLDGTQETQYF. CDR3 coding DNA: TGCGCCAGCTTACCCCCGGGGCTAGATGGGACCCAAGAGACCCAGTACTTC.

This clonotype was seen more than once but under ten times. The chain combines TRBV4-3 with TRBJ2-3; 13 bases agree with TRBD2. Trimming cost V 3 bases and J 5 bases; bases outside gene matches: 5. The germline V gene has CDR1 LGHNA and CDR2 YSLEER. This CDR3 is built from 16 residues. The CDR3 is CASSHPTSGRGDTQYF. The CDR3 nucleotides are TGCGCCAGCAGCCATCCTACTAGCGGGAGGGGAGATACGCAGTATTTT.

This clonotype ranks as large. The chain employs TRBV15 and TRBJ1-6; the D is unclear. The CDR3 consists of 14 residues. V lost 1 base to trimming and J lost 13 bases, with 14 bases between them. Germline CDR1 is LNHNV and CDR2 is YYDKDF (reference sequence). The CDR3: CATSRVGEFSPLHF. CDR3 in DNA: TGTGCCACCAGCAGAGTCGGGGAGTTTAGTCCCCTCCACTTT.

This clonotype was seen more than once but under ten times. This chain joins TRBV29-1 and TRBJ2-7; TRBD1 matches at 7 bases. Per the germline V gene, CDR1 is SQVTM and CDR2 is ANQGSEA. The V gene end was trimmed by 5 bases and the J gene end by 7 bases; junction bases not matched to a gene: 5. The CDR3 contains 11 residues. This chain's CDR3 is CSVFTGEEQYV. The CDR3 coding sequence is TGCAGCGTTTTCACAGGGGAAGAGCAGTACGTC.

V usage is TRBV6-5 and J usage is TRBJ1-5, with D hard to call. In germline, CDR1 is MNHEY, CDR2 SVGAGI. V was shortened by 8 bases and J by 11 bases, with 13 bases between the two germline ends. The CDR3 totals 11 residues. CDR3 amino acids: CASGFWSAQHF. The CDR3 DNA sequence: TGTGCCAGCGGGTTTTGGTCAGCCCAGCATTTT.

In this sample, this clonotype turned up a few times. V is TRBV28 and J is TRBJ2-7, with 12 bases lining up with TRBD2. In germline, CDR1 is MDHEN, CDR2 SYDVKM. Germline trimming cut 5 bases from V and 2 bases from J; bases unmatched to any gene: 7. This CDR3 is built from 16 residues. CDR3 nucleotide sequence: TGTGCCAGCAGTGCCAATCTAGCGGGAGGGCCCTACGAGCAGTACGTC. Translated, it gives CASSANLAGGPYEQYV.

This clonotype was observed at least ten times. This sequence joins TRBV15 and TRBJ1-5; a possible D gene is TRBD1 (5 bases). V gave up 0 bases and J gave up 6 bases, with 18 bases separating them. The germline CDR1 and CDR2 sequences are LNHNV and YYDKDF (reference sequence). The CDR3 contains 17 residues. The CDR3 bases are TGTGCCACCAGCAGAGAATCGGCGGGGCATCGGCTTCAGCCCCAGCATTTT. This translates into CATSRESAGHRLQPQHF.

As to this clonotype: A much larger clone lies one base from this, so it may be a read error. The chain links TRBV28 to TRBJ2-5; perhaps TRBD1 as D (6 bases). CDR3 size: 14 residues. Deletions cut 4 bases from V and 8 bases from J, with 17 bases between. Germline CDR1 is MDHEN and CDR2 is SYDVKM. The CDR3 region is CASSSSVGADTQYF. The CDR3 coding sequence is TGTGCCAGCAGTTCTTCCGTGGGGGCGGACACCCAGTACTTC.

The rearrangement joins TRBV20-1 to TRBJ2-4; D may be TRBD1 (7 bases). This CDR3 is 13 amino acids long. V was trimmed by 6 bases and J by 2 bases, leaving 11 bases between them. Germline V gene lookup returns CDR1 DFQATT and CDR2 SNEGSKA (reference sequence). The CDR3: CSAEGQTKNIQYF. CDR3 DNA sequence: TGCAGTGCGGAGGGACAGACCAAAAACATTCAGTACTTC.

This rearrangement joins TRBV15 to TRBJ2-5, with D perhaps matching TRBD1 or TRBD2 (5 bases each). There are 18 residues in the CDR3. The germline V gene has CDR1 LNHNV and CDR2 YYDKDF (reference sequence). Trimming stripped 0 bases from V and 2 bases from J, with 19 bases between. In DNA, the CDR3 is TGTGCCACCAGCAGAGAGGCGGGCCTCTGGGGGAGTCAAGAGACCCAGTACTTC. It yields the protein CATSREAGLWGSQETQYF.

This clonotype was observed at least ten times. The chain combines TRBV4-2 with TRBJ2-6; D possibly corresponds to TRBD1 (6 bases). Between the trimmed V and J ends, which lost 0 bases and 2 bases, there was a span of 8 bases. Germline V gives CDR1 LGHNA, CDR2 YNFKEQ. The CDR3 covers 16 residues. CDR3 bases: TGTGCCAGCAGCCAAGATGGGGGCGCTGGGGCCAACGTCCTGACTTTC. Translated, it gives CASSQDGGAGANVLTF.

The rearrangement joins TRBV11-3 to TRBJ2-1; 10 positions match TRBD2. The ends lost 2 bases at V and 7 bases at J; junction bases unmatched: 8. In germline, CDR1 is SGHNT, CDR2 YENEEA. The CDR3 has 16 residues. The CDR3 loop reads CASSLQVAGGLNEQFF. DNA of the CDR3: TGTGCCAGCAGCTTACAGGTAGCGGGAGGTCTGAATGAGCAGTTCTTC. The complete variable domain, with remaining parts taken from reference TRBV11-3 and TRBJ2-1, reads EAGVVQSPRYKIIEKKQPVAFWCNPISGHNTLYWYLQNLGQGPELLIRYENEEAVDDSQLPKDRFSAERLKGVDSTLKIQPAELGDSAVYLCASSLQVAGGLNEQFFGPGTRLTVL.

This clonotype counts as medium-sized (0.01 to 0.1%). The chain is built from TRBV5-5 and TRBJ1-6; D unclear. Per the germline V gene, CDR1 is SGHKS and CDR2 is YYEKEE (reference sequence). This CDR3 is built from 18 residues. With 1 base removed from V and 6 bases from J, the gap between germline ends came to 20 bases. The CDR3, as DNA: TGTGCCAGCAGCTTGTATCTTCCGGGAGTCGGAGCTAATTCACCCCTCCACTTT. It encodes CASSLYLPGVGANSPLHF.

Many counts were recorded for this clonotype. This rearrangement joins TRBV2 to TRBJ1-5; 9 positions agree with TRBD1. CDR1 is SNHLY and CDR2 is FYNNEI in the germline V gene. The CDR3 loop spans 20 amino acids. V was pared by 2 bases and J by 0 bases, with 14 bases of the junction left unmatched. For the CDR3, the DNA is TGTGCCAGCAGTGAACCTTCTTTGGACAGGGGCGTTTTTAGCAATCAGCCCCAGCATTTT. Amino acid sequence: CASSEPSLDRGVFSNQPQHF.

This clonotype was found many times. The rearrangement joins TRBV19 to TRBJ2-1, with 8 positions matching TRBD2. In germline, CDR1 is LNHDA, CDR2 SQIVND (reference sequence). The CDR3 is made up of 15 amino acids. Germline trimming cut 6 bases from V and 0 bases from J; bases unmatched to any gene: 4. The CDR3 here is CASSQRESSYNEQFF. For the CDR3, the DNA is TGTGCCAGTAGCCAGCGGGAGAGCTCCTACAATGAGCAGTTCTTC.

This chain connects TRBV5-1 to TRBJ1-2, with no clear D. The ends were cut back, 0 bases at V and 5 bases at J, with 11 bases in the middle. Germline CDR1 and CDR2: SGHRS and YFSETQ. The CDR3 covers 14 residues. Written as DNA, the CDR3 is TGCGCCAGCAGCTTGGACACATCCCTGTATGGCTACACCTTC. Encoded protein: CASSLDTSLYGYTF.

Many counts were recorded for this clonotype. The chain is built from TRBV19 and TRBJ1-4; D is ambiguous. There are 12 residues in the CDR3. V lost 8 bases and J 8 bases, leaving 12 bases between the germline ends. Germline lookup yields CDR1 LNHDA and CDR2 SQIVND (reference sequence). The CDR3 DNA reads TGTGCCAGTTCGGGCCACCTGGAAAAACTGTTTTTT. The encoded protein is CASSGHLEKLFF.